The 13 T cell receptor beta chains below come from one sample, sequenced in a study of blood T cell repertoires in COVID-19. The assay was immunoSEQ multiplex PCR, and TCRdb's table has in-frame clones only and misses some. The sample consists of 150,000 to 200,000 clones, roughly 86% of them appearing once. Sample: peripheral blood. The origin of the receptors is a woman in her fifties or sixties with acute or convalescent COVID-19.

The chain links TRBV11-2 to TRBJ1-2; 9 nucleotides match TRBD1. CDR3 length equals 15 residues. Germline V lookup: CDR1 SGHAT, CDR2 FQNNGV. With 3 bases clipped from V and 2 bases from J, the junction kept 4 bases outside the gene matches. The CDR3 region has the DNA TGTGCCAGCAGCTTTACCGGGACAGGGAACTATGGCTACACCTTC. It is translated as CASSFTGTGNYGYTF.

The chain is built from TRBV6-6 and TRBJ2-7; 13 nucleotides line up with TRBD2. The CDR3 runs 17 residues. With V trimmed by 5 bases and J by 6 bases, 13 bases remained unmatched. Germline loops: CDR1 MNHNY, CDR2 SVGAGI (reference sequence). The CDR3 nucleotides read TGTGCCAGCAGTCCTAGACTAGCGGGGGGCCTCCACGCCGAGCAGTACTTC. This translates into CASSPRLAGGLHAEQYF.

The chain couples TRBV7-2 to TRBJ2-4; D is perhaps TRBD1 (6 bases). Germline V gene sequence: CDR1 SGHTA, CDR2 FQGNSA. Trimming shortened V by 5 bases and J by 0 bases, and 8 bases separated the two germline ends. This CDR3 comprises 14 residues. DNA of the CDR3: TGTGCCAGCAGCCCCAGGGGAGCCAAAAACATTCAGTACTTC. As protein: CASSPRGAKNIQYF.

The chain carries TRBV25-1 and TRBJ1-2; a possible D gene is TRBD1 (6 bases). The V end was cut by 5 bases, the J end by 7 bases, with 17 bases between. From germline, CDR1 is MGHDK and CDR2 SYGVNS. This CDR3 has 14 amino acids. CDR3 in amino acids: CASSPPGGGGGYTF. The DNA of the CDR3 is TGTGCCAGCAGTCCCCCCGGGGGGGGCGGTGGCTACACCTTC.

The gene calls are TRBV7-3 and TRBJ1-3; D remains ambiguous. Germline values: CDR1 SGHTA, CDR2 FQGTGA. V lost 5 bases to trimming and J lost 0 bases, with 5 bases between them. The CDR3 extends over 13 amino acids. The chain's CDR3 is CASSRDSGNTIYF. In DNA form, the CDR3 reads TGTGCCAGCAGCCGGGACTCTGGAAACACCATATATTTT.

The genes are TRBV18 and TRBJ2-7; TRBD1 is a possible D gene (5 bases). Trimming removed 6 bases at V and 4 bases at J, with 10 bases between. CDR3 size: 12 residues. Germline lookup yields CDR1 KGHSH and CDR2 LQKENI. Written as DNA, the CDR3 is TGTGCCAGCTCGCTTCAGGGTTACGAGCAGTACTTC. Its protein is CASSLQGYEQYF.

DNA for the CDR3: TGCGCCAGCAGCTTGACAGGGGGCTTATACTATGGCTACACCTTC. Protein: CASSLTGGLYYGYTF. The V call is TRBV5-1, the J call TRBJ1-2; 9 bases line up with TRBD1. J gave up 3 bases and V 1 base, and 4 bases lay outside the gene matches. The CDR3 sequence is 15 residues long. The V gene's germline CDR1 is SGHRS and CDR2 YFSETQ. Full variable domain (outside the CDR3, taken from reference TRBV5-1 and TRBJ1-2): KAGVTQTPRYLIKTRGQQVTLSCSPISGHRSVSWYQQTPGQGLQFLFEYFSETQRNKGNFPGRFSGRQFSNSRSEMNVSTLELGDSALYLCASSLTGGLYYGYTFGSGTRLTVV.

The rearrangement uses TRBV3-1 (or the pseudogene TRBV3-2) and TRBJ1-2, with no clear D. V was shortened by 5 bases and J by 7 bases, with 14 bases between the two germline ends. This CDR3 has 13 residues. Germline loops: CDR1 LGHDT, CDR2 YNNKEL (reference sequence). CDR3: CASSSLRAGGYTF. The CDR3 nucleotides are TGTGCCAGCAGCTCCCTTAGGGCGGGTGGCTACACCTTC.

The gene calls are TRBV28 and TRBJ2-4; 8 bases map to TRBD1. This CDR3 has 16 residues. The junction had 9 bases not matched to a gene; V was cut back by 2 bases and J by 6 bases. The V gene's germline CDR1 is MDHEN and CDR2 SYDVKM. In DNA form, the CDR3 reads TGTGCCAGCAGTTTAGAATCAGACAGGGGTCCAAACATTCAGTACTTC. Translation: CASSLESDRGPNIQYF.

This rearrangement joins TRBV3-1 (or the pseudogene TRBV3-2) to TRBJ2-3; D is uncertain. The CDR3 spans 13 residues. Germline CDR1 is LGHDT and CDR2 is YNNKEL (reference sequence). V gave up 1 base and J gave up 5 bases, with 7 bases separating them. The CDR3 nucleotides read TGTGCCAGCAGCCAAGTTCGCGGAGATACGCAGTATTTT. Amino acids: CASSQVRGDTQYF.

V is TRBV10-1 and J is TRBJ2-3, with a possible D match to TRBD2 (6 bases). Germline V CDR1 and CDR2: WNHNN, SYGVQD (reference sequence). V was cut by 0 bases and J by 8 bases, with 9 bases left in between. The CDR3 sequence is 13 residues long. The CDR3 sequence: CASSESARGTQYF. The CDR3 DNA reads TGCGCCAGCAGTGAGTCGGCGCGGGGTACGCAGTATTTT.

The sample holds one count of this clone. The chain couples TRBV2 to TRBJ1-5; 8 bases match TRBD1. After removal of 4 bases from V and 0 bases from J, the junction contained 2 bases not matched to a gene. The CDR3 length is 15 residues. The germline V gene encodes CDR1 SNHLY and CDR2 FYNNEI. CDR3 sequence: CASSAGTGSNQPQHF. The CDR3 nucleotides are TGTGCCAGCAGTGCGGGGACAGGTAGCAATCAGCCCCAGCATTTT.

The chain's CDR3 is CSALGQETQYF. In DNA form, the CDR3 reads TGCAGTGCCCTCGGGCAAGAGACCCAGTACTTC. This chain links TRBV20-1 with TRBJ2-5; no clear D gene. Germline values: CDR1 DFQATT, CDR2 SNEGSKA (reference sequence). Trimming cost V 6 bases and J 2 bases, with 7 bases left between them. The CDR3 consists of 11 residues.